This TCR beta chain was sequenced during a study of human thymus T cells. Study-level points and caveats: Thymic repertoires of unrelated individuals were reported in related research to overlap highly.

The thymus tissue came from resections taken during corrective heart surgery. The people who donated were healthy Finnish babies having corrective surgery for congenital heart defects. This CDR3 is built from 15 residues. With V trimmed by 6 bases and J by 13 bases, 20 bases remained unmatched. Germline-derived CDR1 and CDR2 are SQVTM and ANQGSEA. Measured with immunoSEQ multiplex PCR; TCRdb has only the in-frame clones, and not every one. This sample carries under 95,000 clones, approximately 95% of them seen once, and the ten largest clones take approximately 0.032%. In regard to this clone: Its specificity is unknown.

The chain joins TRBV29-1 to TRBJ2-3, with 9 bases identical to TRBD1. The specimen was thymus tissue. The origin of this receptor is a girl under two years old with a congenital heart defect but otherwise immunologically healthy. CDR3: CSVDNRDRALTPKYF. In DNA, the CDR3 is TGCAGCGTCGACAACCGGGACAGGGCATTGACTCCAAAGTATTTT.